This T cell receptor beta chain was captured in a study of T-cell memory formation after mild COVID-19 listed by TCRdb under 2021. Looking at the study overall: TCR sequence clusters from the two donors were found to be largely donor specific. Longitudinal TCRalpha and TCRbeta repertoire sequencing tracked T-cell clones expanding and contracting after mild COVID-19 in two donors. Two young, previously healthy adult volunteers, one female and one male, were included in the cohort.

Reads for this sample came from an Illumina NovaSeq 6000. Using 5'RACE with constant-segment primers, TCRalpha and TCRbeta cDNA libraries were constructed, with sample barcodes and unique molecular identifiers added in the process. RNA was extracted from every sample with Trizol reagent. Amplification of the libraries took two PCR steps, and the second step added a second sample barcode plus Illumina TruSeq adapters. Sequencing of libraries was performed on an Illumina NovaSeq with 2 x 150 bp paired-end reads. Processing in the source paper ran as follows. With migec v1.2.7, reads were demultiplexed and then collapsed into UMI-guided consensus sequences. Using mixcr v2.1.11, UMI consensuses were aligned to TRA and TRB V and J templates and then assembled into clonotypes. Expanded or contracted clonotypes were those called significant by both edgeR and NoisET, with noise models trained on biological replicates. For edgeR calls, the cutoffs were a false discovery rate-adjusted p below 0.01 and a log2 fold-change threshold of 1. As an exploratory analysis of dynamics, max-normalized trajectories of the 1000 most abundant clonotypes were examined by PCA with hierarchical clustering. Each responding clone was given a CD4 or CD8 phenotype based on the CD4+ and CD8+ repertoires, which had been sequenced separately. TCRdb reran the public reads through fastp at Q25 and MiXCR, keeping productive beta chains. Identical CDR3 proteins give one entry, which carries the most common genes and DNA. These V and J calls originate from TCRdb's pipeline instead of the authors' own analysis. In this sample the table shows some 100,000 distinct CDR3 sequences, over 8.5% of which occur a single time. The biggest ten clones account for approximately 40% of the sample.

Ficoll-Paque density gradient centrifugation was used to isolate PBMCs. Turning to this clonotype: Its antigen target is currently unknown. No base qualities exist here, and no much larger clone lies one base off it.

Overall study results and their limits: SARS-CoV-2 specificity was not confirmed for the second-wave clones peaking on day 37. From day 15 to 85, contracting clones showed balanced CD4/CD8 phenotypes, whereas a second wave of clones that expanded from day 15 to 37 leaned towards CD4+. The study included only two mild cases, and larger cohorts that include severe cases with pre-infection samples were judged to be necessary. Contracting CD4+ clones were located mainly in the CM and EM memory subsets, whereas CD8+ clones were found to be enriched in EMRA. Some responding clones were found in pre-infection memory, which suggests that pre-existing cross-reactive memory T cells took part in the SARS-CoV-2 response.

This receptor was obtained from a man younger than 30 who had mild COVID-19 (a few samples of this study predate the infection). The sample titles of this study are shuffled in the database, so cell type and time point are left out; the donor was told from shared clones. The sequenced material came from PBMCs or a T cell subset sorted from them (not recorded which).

The nucleotide sequence is given as TGTGCCAGCTCACCTGGCAGTTACTACGAGCAGTACTTC. This sequence encodes CASSPGSYYEQYF. The sequence joins TRBV18 to TRBJ2-7, with the D segment identity uncertain. CDR1 and CDR2 are drawn from the germline V gene: KGHSH, LQKENI. Trimming at the junction amounts to 3 bases on V and 3 bases on J, and the germline ends lie 9 bases apart. CDR3 length: 13 amino acids, cysteine to phenylalanine. Only the CDR3 part of the read is kept: 39 bases, read in frame from the first base.